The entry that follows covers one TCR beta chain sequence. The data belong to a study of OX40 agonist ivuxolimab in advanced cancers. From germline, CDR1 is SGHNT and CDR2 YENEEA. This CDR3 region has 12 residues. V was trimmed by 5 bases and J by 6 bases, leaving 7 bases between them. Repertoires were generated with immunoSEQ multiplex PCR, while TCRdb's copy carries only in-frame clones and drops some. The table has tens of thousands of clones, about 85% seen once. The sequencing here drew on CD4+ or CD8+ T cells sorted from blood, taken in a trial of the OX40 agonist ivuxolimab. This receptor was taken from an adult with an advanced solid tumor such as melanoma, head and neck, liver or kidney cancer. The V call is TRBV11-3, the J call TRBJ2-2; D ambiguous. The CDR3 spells CASSNGPGELFF. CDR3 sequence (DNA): TGTGCCAGCAGCAATGGCCCCGGGGAGCTGTTTTTT.